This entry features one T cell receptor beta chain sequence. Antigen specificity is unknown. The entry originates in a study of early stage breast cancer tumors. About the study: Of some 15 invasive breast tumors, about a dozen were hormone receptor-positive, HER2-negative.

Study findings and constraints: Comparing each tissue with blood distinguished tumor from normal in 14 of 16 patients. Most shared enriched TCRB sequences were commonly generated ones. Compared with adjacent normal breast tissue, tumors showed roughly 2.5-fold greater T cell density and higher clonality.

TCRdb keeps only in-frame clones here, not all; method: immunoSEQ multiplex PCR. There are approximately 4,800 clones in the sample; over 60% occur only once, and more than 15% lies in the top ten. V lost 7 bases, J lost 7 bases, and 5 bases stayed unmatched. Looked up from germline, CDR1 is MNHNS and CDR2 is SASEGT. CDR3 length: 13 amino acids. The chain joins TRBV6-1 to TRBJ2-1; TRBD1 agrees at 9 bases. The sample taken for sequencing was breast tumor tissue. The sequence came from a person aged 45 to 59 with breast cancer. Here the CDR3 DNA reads TGTGCCAGCACCGGGACAGGGTTGAATGAGCAGTTCTTC. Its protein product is CASTGTGLNEQFF.